A single sample gave rise to the 7 T cell receptor beta chains below, sequenced in a study of post-analysis software for immune sequencing data. Findings and caveats of the study: Patients carried roughly five TRBV segments more frequently than controls did, and TRBV5-6, TRBV5-1 and TRBV20-1 were among them.

For these receptors, no antigen is known. Unique molecular identifiers were built into the TCR beta cDNA libraries. TCRdb redid the calling of the PCR reads with MiXCR, one entry per CDR3 protein. This table has around 710,000 distinct CDR3 sequences, roughly 46% appearing once. The specimen sequenced was blood. These receptors were collected from a girl between 5 and 17 years old with multiple sclerosis.

This clonotype was counted only a few times. The rearrangement uses TRBV4-1 and TRBJ2-7, with TRBD1 matching over 12 bases. The end of the DNA fits TRBJ2-5 better, so the J call may be wrong. The CDR3 consists of 16 residues. CDR1 is MGHRA and CDR2 is YSYEKL in the germline V gene. This CDR3 reads CASSQAGTGGVETQYF. The CDR3 DNA follows: TGCGCCAGCAGCCAGGCCGGGACAGGGGGCGTAGAGACCCAGTACTTC.

The V gene is TRBV19, the J gene TRBJ2-5; 8 bases fit TRBD2. TRBJ2-7 explains the end of the DNA better; the J call may be wrong. From germline, CDR1 is LNHDA and CDR2 SQIVND (reference sequence). This CDR3 has 14 residues. The CDR3 DNA sequence: TGTGCCAGTAGTAGAGCGGGAGTTATGATCGAGCAGTACTTC. The encoded protein is CASSRAGVMIEQYF.

This clonotype has just a few counts. This chain links TRBV2 with TRBJ2-1; TRBD1 agrees at 7 bases. CDR1 is SNHLY, CDR2 FYNNEI, per germline. Trimming cost V 6 bases and J 8 bases; bases outside gene matches: 13. The CDR3 totals 15 residues. CDR3 bases: TGTGCCAGCAGCGAACAGGGGCTTCTGGGCGATGAGCAGTTCTTC. The encoded protein is CASSEQGLLGDEQFF. Full variable domain (rest looked up from reference TRBV2 and TRBJ2-1): EPEVTQTPSHQVTQMGQEVILRCVPISNHLYFYWYRQILGQKVEFLVSFYNNEISEKSEIFDDQFSVERPDGSNFTLKIRSTKLEDSAMYFCASSEQGLLGDEQFFGPGTRLTVL.

V is TRBV7-9 and J is TRBJ2-1; 10 nucleotides line up with TRBD2. The length of the CDR3 is 16 residues. Germline CDR1 SEHNR, CDR2 FQNEAQ (reference sequence). The trim removed 4 bases at V and 7 bases at J, leaving 10 bases unmatched. CDR3 sequence: CASSSGLADPSNEQFF. Here the CDR3 DNA reads TGTGCCAGCAGCTCAGGACTAGCGGACCCGTCTAATGAGCAGTTCTTC.

The rearrangement uses TRBV9 and TRBJ1-2, with D possibly being TRBD1 (5 bases). The V end lost 6 bases, the J end lost 4 bases, and 19 bases lay between the germline ends. Germline V lookup: CDR1 SGDLS, CDR2 YYNGEE. CDR3 length: 15 amino acids. The DNA for the CDR3 is TGTGCCAGCACGACTCGGGAGGGGTTGGGCTATGGCTACACCTTC. Protein sequence: CASTTREGLGYGYTF. The full variable domain, rest sourced from reference TRBV9 and TRBJ1-2, is DSGVTQTPKHLITATGQRVTLRCSPRSGDLSVYWYQQSLDQGLQFLIQYYNGEERAKGNILERFSAQQFPDLHSELNLSSLELGDSALYFCASTTREGLGYGYTFGSGTRLTVV.

The chain couples TRBV11-2 to TRBJ2-3, with D unclear. V was cut by 6 bases and J by 3 bases, with 13 bases left in between. There are 14 residues in the CDR3. Germline CDR1 reads SGHAT; CDR2 reads FQNNGV. CDR3 nucleotide sequence: TGTGCCAGCAGTACACGAGCTGAGACAGATACGCAGTATTTT. Its protein product is CASSTRAETDTQYF.

This sequence joins TRBV7-6 and TRBJ2-5; D gene unclear. CDR1 and CDR2 from the germline V gene are SGHVS and FNYEAQ. This CDR3 region has 15 residues. The V gene lost 0 bases and the J gene lost 1 base, with 9 bases spanning the gap. The CDR3 region has the DNA TGTGCCAGCAGCTTAGCGTACCAGATCCAAGAGACCCAGTACTTC. Amino acids: CASSLAYQIQETQYF.